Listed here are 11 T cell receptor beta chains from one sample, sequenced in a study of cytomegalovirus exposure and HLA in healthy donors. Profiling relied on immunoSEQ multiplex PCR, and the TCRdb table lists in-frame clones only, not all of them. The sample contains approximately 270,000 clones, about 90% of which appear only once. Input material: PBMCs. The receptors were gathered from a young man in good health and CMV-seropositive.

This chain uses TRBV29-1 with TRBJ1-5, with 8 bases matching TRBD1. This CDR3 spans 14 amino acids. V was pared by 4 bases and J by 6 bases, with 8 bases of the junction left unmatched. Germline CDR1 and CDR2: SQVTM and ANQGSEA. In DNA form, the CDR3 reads TGCAGCGTTGGACAGGGGAGGAGCTTTCAGCCCCAGCATTTT. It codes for CSVGQGRSFQPQHF.

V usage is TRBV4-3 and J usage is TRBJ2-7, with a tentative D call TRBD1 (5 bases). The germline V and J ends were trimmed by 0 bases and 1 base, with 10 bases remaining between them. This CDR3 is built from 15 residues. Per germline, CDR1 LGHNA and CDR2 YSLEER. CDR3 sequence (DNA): TGCGCCAGCAGCCAAGATCCCCGACAGTCCTACGAGCAGTACTTC. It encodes CASSQDPRQSYEQYF.

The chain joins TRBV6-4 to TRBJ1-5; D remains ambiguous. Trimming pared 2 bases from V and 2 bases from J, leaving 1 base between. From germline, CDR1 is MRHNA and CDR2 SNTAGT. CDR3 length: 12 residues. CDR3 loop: CASSDGNQPQHF. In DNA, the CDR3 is TGTGCCAGCAGTGACGGCAATCAGCCCCAGCATTTT.

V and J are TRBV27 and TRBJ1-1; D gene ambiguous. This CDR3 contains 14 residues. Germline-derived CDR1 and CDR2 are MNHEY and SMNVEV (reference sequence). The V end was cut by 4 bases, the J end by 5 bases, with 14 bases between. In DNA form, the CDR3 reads TGTGCCAGCAGTTCCTTGGGAGGTGGGACTGAAGCTTTCTTT. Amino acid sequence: CASSSLGGGTEAFF.

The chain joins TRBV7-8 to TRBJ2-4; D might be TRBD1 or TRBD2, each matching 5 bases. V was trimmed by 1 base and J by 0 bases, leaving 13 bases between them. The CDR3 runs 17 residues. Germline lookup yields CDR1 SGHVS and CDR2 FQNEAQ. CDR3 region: CASSLELRGEAKNIQYF. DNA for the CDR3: TGTGCCAGCAGCTTAGAGTTAAGAGGGGAAGCCAAAAACATTCAGTACTTC.

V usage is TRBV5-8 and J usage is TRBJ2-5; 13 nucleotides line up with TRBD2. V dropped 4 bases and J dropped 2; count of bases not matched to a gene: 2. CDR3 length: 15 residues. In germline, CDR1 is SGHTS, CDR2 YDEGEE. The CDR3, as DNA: TGTGCCAGCAGCCAGGGACTAGCGGGACAAGAGACCCAGTACTTC. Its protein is CASSQGLAGQETQYF. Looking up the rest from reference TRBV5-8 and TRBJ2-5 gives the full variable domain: EAGVTQSPTHLIKTRGQQATLRCSPISGHTSVYWYQQALGLGLQFLLWYDEGEERNRGNFPPRFSGRQFPNYSSELNVNALELEDSALYLCASSQGLAGQETQYFGPGTRLLVL.

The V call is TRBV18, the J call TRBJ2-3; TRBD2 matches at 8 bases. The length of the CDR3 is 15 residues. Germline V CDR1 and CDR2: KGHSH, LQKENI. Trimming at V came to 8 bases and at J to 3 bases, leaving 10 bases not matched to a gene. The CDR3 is CASPLPAGETDTQYF. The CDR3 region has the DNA TGTGCCAGCCCCCTCCCAGCGGGAGAAACAGATACGCAGTATTTT.

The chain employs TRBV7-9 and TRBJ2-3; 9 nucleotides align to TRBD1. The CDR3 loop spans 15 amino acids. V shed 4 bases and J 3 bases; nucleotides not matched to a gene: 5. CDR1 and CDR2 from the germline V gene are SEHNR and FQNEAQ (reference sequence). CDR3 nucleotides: TGTGCCAGCAGCTCGGGACAGGGTGGGACAGATACGCAGTATTTT. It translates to CASSSGQGGTDTQYF.

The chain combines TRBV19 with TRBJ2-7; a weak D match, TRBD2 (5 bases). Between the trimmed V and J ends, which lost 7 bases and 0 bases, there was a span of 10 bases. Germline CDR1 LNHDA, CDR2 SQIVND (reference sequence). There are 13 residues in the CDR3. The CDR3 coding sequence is TGTGCCAGTAAGGACTTGAGCTCCTACGAGCAGTACTTC. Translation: CASKDLSSYEQYF.

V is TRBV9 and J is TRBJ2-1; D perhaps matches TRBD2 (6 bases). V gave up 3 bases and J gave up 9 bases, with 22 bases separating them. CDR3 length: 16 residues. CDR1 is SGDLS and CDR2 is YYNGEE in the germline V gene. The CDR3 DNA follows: TGTGCCAGCAGCGGACGTTCGGGGACTCCCTTCCCTGAGCAGTTCTTC. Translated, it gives CASSGRSGTPFPEQFF.

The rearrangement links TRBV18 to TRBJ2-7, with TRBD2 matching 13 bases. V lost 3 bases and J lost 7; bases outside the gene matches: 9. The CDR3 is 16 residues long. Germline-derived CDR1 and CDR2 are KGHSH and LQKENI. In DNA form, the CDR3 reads TGTGCCAGCTCACCCGGACTAGCGGGAGAGTGGGGGGAGCAGTACTTC. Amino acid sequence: CASSPGLAGEWGEQYF.